The sequence of this T cell receptor (delta chain) was determined in a study of Vδ1+ human thymocytes. CDR3 length equals 22 residues. J gave up 0 bases and V 1 base, and 23 bases lay outside the gene matches. CDR1 TSWWSYY and CDR2 QGS come from the germline V gene. The study's findings and limits: Thymic TRG and TRD repertoires appeared highly polyclonal, with Gaussian CDR3 length distributions.

The template was reverse-transcribed extracted RNA. Multiplex PCR used pooled V-gene forward primers and a constant-region reverse primer to amplify CDR3s. TCRdb re-called the multiplex PCR reads via CATT. The sample holds tens of thousands of delta-chain clones; around 7.9% are singletons and the top ten take 0.98%. Details on this clone: Its specificity is not known.

This receptor was taken from a child less than two years old who had congenital heart surgery. The chain uses TRDV1 and TRDJ1; TRDD3 aligns across 7 bases. The sample comprised Vdelta1+ gamma-delta thymocytes from the thymus. Subset of the sample: FACS-sorted CD3+ TCRalphabeta- TCRVdelta1+ TCRVdelta2- thymocytes. The CDR3 protein is CALGEPASPRAGGLPYTDKLIF. The CDR3 DNA follows: TGTGCTCTTGGGGAACCGGCCTCCCCTAGGGCTGGGGGCCTGCCGTACACCGATAAACTCATCTTT.